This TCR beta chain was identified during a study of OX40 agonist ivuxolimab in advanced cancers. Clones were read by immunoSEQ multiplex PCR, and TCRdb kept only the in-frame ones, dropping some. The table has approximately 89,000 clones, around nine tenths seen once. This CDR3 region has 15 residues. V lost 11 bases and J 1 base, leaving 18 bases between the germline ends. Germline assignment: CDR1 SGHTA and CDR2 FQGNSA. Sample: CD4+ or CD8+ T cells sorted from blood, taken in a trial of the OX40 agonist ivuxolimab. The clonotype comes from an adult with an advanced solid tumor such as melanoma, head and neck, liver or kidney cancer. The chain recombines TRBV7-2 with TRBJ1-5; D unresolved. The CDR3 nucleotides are TGTGCCCCCAGCTTAGGCAAGGCGAGCAATCAGCCCCAGCATTTT. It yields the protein CAPSLGKASNQPQHF.